This T cell receptor (beta chain) emerged from a study of T cells after yellow fever vaccination. About the research overall: When fractions had low cell numbers, they were prepared with SMART-Seq v4 Ultra Low Input. Study-wide results and caveats: Post-booster samples contained most primary-vaccination clones (just under 98% CD4, less than 90% CD8).

The sample holds a few counts of this clonotype. The antigen is unknown. UMIs and a universal primer site were added when TCR cDNA was made by 5'RACE template switching. TCRdb redid the calling of the 5' RACE reads with MiXCR, one entry per CDR3 protein. Of under 250,000 distinct CDR3 sequences listed, less than 9% are singletons. The CDR3 totals 13 residues. CDR1 is SGHNT and CDR2 is YYREEE in the germline V gene (reference sequence). Losses at the gene ends were 1 base for V and 4 bases for J; bases not matched to a gene: 0. The sample was CD4+ T cells sorted from PBMCs, taken 15 days after the yellow fever booster vaccination. The receptor's source is a man aged 25-40 years who received the YFV17D yellow fever vaccine. V usage is TRBV5-4 and J usage is TRBJ2-7, with 9 nucleotides matching TRBD2. CDR3 region: CASSLSGRYEQYF. The CDR3 nucleotides read TGTGCCAGCAGCTTGAGCGGGAGGTACGAGCAGTACTTC.